This T cell receptor (beta chain) derives from a study of CXCR3-negative and CXCR3-positive naive CD8 T cells. The method, 5' RACE with UMI labels, was used to prepare the TRB cDNA libraries. TCRdb reanalyzed the 5' RACE reads, giving one entry per CDR3 protein sequence and no DNA. With around 88,000 distinct CDR3 sequences in the sample, the ten largest clones hold roughly 0.89%. A word on this clonotype: Its antigen remains unidentified.

The V gene's germline CDR1 is MGHRA and CDR2 YSYEKL. The CDR3 has 17 amino acids. General observations from the study: TRB CDR3s of CXCR3-positive naive cells were more hydrophobic than those of CXCR3-negative naive cells.

The origin of this receptor is a human donor in good health. Some clones in this sample may be carry-over from other donors' samples. The V call is TRBV4-1, the J call TRBJ2-2; TCRdb reports TRBD1, a call that lacks DNA to check it against. Sequencing input: naive CXCR3+ CD8+ T cells from blood. Noted subset: CD45RO-CCR7+CD27+CD95- naive CD8+ T cells expressing CXCR3 (TNR3+). Here the CDR3 reads CASSHLTGVADTGELFF.